This T cell receptor (beta chain) originates from a study of blood T cell repertoires in COVID-19. Study-level background: Donors in the United States, Italy and Spain gave samples during acute or convalescent COVID-19.

TCRdb's copy holds only in-frame clones and misses some; the assay was immunoSEQ multiplex PCR. The table has hundreds of thousands of clones, just under 90% seen once. Germline CDR1 and CDR2: SGHDN and FVKESK. The CDR3 sequence is 13 residues long. Trimming removed 6 bases at V and 3 bases at J, with 11 bases between. The chain couples TRBV14 to TRBJ1-2, with TRBD1 as a possible D gene (6 bases). This sequence originates from a woman aged 18-30 years with acute or convalescent COVID-19. Material for sequencing was peripheral blood. The CDR3 DNA is TGTGCCAGCAGTAAAAGACAGGACTATGGCTACACCTTC. It codes for CASSKRQDYGYTF. Variable domain in full (rest from reference TRBV14 and TRBJ1-2): EAGVTQFPSHSVIEKGQTVTLRCDPISGHDNLYWYRRVMGKEIKFLLHFVKESKQDESGMPNNRFLAERTGGTYSTLKVQPAELEDSGVYFCASSKRQDYGYTFGSGTRLTVV.